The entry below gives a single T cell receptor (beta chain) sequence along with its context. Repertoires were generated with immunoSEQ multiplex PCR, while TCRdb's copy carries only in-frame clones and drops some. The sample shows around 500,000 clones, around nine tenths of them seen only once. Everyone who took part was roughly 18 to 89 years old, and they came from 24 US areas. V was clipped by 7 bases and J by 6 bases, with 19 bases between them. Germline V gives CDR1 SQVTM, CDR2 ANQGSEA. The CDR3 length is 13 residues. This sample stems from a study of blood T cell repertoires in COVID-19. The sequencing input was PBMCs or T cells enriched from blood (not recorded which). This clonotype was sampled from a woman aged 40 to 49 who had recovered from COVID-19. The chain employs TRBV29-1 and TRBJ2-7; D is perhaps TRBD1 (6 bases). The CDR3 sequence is CSGNSGEHSEQYF. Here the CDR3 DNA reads TGCAGCGGGAACTCAGGGGAACATAGCGAGCAGTACTTC.